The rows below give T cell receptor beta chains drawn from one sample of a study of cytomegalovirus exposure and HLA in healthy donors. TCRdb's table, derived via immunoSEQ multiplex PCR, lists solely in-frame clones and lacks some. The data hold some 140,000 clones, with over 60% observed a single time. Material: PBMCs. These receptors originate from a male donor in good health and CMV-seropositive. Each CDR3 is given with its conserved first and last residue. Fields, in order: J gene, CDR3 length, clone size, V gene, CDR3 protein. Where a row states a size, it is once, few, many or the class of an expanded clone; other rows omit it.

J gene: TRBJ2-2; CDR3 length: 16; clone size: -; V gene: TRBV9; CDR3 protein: CASTHPGLANTGELFF
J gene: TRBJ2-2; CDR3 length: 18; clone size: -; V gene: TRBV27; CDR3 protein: CASSLFGLAGLITGELFF
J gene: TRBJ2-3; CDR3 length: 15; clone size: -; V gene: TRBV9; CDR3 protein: CASSVQDFSTDTQYF
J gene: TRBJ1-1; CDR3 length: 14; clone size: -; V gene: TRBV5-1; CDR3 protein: CASSLGGSPPEAFF
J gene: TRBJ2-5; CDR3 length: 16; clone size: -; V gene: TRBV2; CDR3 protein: CASSELELPYQETQYF
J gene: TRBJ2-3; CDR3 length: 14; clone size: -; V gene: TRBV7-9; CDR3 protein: CASSFSSGGDTQYF
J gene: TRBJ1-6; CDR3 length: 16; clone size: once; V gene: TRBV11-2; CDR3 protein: CASSLPGQGYGSPLHF
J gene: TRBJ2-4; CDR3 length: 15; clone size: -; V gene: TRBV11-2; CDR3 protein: CASSLLGGSEDIQYF
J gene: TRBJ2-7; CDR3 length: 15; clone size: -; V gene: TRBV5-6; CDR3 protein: CASSVLAGSSYEQYF
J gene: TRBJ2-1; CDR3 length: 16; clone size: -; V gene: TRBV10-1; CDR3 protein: CASSEFSGGIALRQFF
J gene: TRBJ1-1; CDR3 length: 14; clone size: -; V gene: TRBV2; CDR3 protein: CASSEGQSNTEAFF
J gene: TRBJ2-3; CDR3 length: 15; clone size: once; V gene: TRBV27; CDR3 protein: CASSFGSGVLDTQYF
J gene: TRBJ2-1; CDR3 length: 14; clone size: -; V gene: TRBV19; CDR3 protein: CASSMWLAYNEQFF
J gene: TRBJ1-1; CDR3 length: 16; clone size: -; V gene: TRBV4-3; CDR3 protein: CASSQEGQGINTEAFF
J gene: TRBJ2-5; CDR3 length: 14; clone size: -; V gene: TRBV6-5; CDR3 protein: CASSYGAGQETQYF
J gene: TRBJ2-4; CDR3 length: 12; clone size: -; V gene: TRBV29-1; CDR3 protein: CSVEDYQNIQYF
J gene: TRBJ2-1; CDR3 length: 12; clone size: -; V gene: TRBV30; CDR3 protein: CAWNKAGDEQFF
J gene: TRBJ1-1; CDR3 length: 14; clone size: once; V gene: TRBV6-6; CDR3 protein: CASRSLTANTEAFF
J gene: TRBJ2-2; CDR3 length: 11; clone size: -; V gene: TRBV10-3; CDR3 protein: CAIWGGDELFF
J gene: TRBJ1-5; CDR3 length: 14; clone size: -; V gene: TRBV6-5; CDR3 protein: CASSKYRADQPQHF
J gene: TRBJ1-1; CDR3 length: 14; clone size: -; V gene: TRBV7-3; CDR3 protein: CASSPGQKNTEAFF
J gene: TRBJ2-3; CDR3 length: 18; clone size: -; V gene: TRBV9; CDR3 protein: CASSVESSGGAATDTQYF
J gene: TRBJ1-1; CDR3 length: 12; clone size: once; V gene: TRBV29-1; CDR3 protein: CSVLTVNTEAFF
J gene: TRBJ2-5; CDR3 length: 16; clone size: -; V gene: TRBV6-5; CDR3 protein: CASSYTGRGSFETQYF
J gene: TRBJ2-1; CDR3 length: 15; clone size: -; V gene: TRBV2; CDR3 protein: CASSKGTGPYNEQFF
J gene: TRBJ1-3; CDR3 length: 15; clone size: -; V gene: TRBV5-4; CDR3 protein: CASSSDSSAGNTIYF
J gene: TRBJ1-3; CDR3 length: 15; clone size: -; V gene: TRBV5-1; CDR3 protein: CASSLGTGTGNTIYF
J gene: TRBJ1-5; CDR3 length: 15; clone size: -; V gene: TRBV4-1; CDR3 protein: CASSQQGHSNQPQHF